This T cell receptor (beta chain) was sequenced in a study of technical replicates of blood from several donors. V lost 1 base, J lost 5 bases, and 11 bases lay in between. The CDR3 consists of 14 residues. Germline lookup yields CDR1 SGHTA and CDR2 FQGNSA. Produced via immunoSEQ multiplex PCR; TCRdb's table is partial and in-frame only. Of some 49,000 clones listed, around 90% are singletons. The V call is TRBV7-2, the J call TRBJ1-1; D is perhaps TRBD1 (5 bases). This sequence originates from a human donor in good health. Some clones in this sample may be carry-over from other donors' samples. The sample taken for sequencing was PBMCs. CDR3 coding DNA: TGTGCCAGCAGCTTAGTAACGGGGGGAACTGAAGCTTTCTTT. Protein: CASSLVTGGTEAFF. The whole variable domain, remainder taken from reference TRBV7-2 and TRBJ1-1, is GAGVSQSPSNKVTEKGKDVELRCDPISGHTALYWYRQSLGQGLEFLIYFQGNSAPDKSGLPSDRFSAERTGGSVSTLTIQRTQQEDSAVYLCASSLVTGGTEAFFGQGTRLTVV.